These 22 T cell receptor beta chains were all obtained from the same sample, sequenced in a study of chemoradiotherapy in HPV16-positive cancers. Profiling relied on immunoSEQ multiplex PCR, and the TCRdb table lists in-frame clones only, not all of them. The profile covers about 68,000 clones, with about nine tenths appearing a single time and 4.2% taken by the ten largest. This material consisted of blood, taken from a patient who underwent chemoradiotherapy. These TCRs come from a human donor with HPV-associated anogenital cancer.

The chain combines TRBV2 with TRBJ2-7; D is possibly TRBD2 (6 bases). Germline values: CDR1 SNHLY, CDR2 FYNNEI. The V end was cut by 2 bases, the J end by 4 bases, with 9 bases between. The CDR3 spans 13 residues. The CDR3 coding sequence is TGTGCCAGCAGTGAAAGACTAGTTTACGAGCAGTACTTC. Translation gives CASSERLVYEQYF.

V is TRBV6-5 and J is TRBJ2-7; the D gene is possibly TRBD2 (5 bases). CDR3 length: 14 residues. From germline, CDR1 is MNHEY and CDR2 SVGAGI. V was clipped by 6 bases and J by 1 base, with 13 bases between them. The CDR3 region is CASRVTGDSYEQYF. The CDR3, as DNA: TGTGCCAGCAGAGTTACCGGGGATTCCTACGAGCAGTACTTC.

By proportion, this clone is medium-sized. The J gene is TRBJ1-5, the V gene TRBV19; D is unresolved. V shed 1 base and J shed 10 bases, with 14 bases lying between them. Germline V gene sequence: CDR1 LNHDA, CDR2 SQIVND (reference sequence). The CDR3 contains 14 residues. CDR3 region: CASSIGESGKPQHF. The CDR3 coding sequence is TGTGCCAGTAGTATAGGGGAGTCGGGGAAACCCCAGCATTTT.

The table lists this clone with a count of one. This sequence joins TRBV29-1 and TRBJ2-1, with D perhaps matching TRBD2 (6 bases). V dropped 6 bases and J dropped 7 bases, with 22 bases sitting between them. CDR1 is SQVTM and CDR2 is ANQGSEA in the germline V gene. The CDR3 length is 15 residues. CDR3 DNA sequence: TGCAGCGTGGACGACGAGGACCGAAGCGGGAATGAGCAGTTCTTC. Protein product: CSVDDEDRSGNEQFF.

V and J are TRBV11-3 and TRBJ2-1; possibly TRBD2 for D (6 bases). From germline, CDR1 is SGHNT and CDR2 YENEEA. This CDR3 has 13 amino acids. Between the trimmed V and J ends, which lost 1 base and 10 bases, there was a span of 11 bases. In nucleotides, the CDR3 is TGTGCCAGCAGCTTAGTCGCGGGGCACGAGCAGTTCTTC. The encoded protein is CASSLVAGHEQFF.

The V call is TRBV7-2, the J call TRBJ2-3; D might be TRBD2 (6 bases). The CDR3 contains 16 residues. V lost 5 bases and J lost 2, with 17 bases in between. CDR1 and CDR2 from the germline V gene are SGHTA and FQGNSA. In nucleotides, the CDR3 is TGTGCCAGCAGCCAGTGGGCGGGGAGCGCCACAGATACGCAGTATTTT. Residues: CASSQWAGSATDTQYF.

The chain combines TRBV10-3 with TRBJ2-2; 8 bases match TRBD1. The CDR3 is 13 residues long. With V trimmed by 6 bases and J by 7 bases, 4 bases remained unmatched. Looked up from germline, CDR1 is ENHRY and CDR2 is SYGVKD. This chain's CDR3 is CAISPGGNGELFF. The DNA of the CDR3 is TGTGCCATCAGCCCAGGGGGCAACGGGGAGCTGTTTTTT.

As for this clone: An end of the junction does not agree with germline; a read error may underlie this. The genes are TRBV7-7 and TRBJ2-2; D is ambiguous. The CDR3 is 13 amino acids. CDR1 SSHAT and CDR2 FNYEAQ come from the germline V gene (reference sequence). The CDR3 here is CASTPLLSGELFF. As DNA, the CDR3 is TGTGCTAGCACTCCCCTGTTGAGCGGGGAGCTGTTTTTT.

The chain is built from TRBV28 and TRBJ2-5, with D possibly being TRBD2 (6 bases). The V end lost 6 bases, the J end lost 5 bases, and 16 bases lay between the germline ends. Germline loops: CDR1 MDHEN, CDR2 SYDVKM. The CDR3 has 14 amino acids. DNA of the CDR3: TGTGCCAGCAGACCGGGACTTTCGGGGGAGACCCAGTACTTC. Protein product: CASRPGLSGETQYF.

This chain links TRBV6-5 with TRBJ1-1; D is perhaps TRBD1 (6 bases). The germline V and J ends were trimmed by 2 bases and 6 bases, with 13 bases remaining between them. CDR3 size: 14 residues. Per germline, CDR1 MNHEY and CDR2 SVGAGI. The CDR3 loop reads CASSYHGRGAEAFF. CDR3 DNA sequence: TGTGCCAGCAGTTACCATGGCAGGGGCGCTGAAGCTTTCTTT.

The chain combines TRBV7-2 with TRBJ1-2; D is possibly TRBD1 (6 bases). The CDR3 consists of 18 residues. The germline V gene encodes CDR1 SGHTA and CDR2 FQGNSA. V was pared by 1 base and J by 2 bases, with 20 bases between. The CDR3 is CASSLEVVGASLNYGYTF. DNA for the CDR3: TGTGCCAGCAGCTTAGAGGTTGTGGGGGCCAGCTTAAACTATGGCTACACCTTC.

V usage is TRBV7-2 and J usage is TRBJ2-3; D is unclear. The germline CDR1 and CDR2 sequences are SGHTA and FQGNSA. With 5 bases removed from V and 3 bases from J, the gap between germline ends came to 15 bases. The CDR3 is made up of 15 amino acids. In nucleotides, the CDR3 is TGTGCCAGCAGCCCCAACACCCGACCGACAGATACGCAGTATTTT. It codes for CASSPNTRPTDTQYF.

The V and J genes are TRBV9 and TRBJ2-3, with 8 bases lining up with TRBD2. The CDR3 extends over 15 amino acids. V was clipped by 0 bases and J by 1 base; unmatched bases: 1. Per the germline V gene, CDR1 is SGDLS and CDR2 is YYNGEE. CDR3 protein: CASSVAGGGTDTQYF. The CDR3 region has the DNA TGTGCCAGCAGCGTAGCGGGGGGGGGCACAGATACGCAGTATTTT. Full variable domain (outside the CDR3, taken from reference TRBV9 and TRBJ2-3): DSGVTQTPKHLITATGQRVTLRCSPRSGDLSVYWYQQSLDQGLQFLIQYYNGEERAKGNILERFSAQQFPDLHSELNLSSLELGDSALYFCASSVAGGGTDTQYFGPGTRLTVL.

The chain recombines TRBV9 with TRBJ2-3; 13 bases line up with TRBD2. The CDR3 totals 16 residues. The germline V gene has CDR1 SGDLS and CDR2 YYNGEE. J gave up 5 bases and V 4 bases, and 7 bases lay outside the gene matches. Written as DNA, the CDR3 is TGTGCCAGCAGCCCCGGACTAGCGGGAGATGTAGATACGCAGTATTTT. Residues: CASSPGLAGDVDTQYF.

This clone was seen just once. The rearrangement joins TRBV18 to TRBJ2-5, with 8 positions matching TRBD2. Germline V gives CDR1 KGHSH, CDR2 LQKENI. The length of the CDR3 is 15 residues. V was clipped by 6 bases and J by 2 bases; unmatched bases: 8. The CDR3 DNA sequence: TGTGCCAGCTCCCCTGGACTAGCCATTCAAGAGACCCAGTACTTC. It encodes CASSPGLAIQETQYF.

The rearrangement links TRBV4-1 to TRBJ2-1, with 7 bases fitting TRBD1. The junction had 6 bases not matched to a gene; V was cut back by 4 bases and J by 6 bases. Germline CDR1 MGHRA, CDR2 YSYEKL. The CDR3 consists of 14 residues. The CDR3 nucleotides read TGCGCCAGCAGCCGGACAGGCACCGGCAATGAGCAGTTCTTC. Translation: CASSRTGTGNEQFF.

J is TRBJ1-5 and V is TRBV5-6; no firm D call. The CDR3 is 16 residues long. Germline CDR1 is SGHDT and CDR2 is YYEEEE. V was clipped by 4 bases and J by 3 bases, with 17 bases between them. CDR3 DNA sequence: TGTGCCAGCAGCCCTAGGCGTGGGTCACCCAATCAGCCCCAGCATTTT. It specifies CASSPRRGSPNQPQHF. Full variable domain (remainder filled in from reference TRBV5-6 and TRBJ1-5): DAGVTQSPTHLIKTRGQQVTLRCSPKSGHDTVSWYQQALGQGPQFIFQYYEEEERQRGNFPDRFSGHQFPNYSSELNVNALLLGDSALYLCASSPRRGSPNQPQHFGDGTRLSIL.

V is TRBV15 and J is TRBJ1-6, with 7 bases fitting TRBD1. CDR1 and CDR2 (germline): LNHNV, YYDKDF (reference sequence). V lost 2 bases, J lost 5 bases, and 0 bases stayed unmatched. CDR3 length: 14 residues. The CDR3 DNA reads TGTGCCACCAGCAGACAGGGGGATAATTCACCCCTCCACTTT. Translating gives CATSRQGDNSPLHF.

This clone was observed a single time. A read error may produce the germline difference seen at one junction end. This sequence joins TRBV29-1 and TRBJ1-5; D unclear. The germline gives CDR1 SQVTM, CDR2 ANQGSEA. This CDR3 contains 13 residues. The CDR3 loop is CSVALSSDQPQHF. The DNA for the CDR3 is TGCAGCGTTGCCCTTTCTAGCGATCAGCCCCAGCATTTT. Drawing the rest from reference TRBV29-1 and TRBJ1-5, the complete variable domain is SAVISQKPSRDICQRGTSLTIQCQVDSQVTMMFWYRQQPGQSLTLIATANQGSEATYESGFVIDKFPISRPNLTFSTLTVSNMSPEDSSIYLCSVALSSDQPQHFGDGTRLSIL.

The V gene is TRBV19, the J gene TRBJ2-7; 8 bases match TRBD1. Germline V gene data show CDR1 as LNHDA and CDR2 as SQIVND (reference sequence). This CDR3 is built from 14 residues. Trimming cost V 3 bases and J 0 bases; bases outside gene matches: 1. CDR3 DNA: TGTGCCAGTAGTATCGGGACAGGCTCCTACGAGCAGTACTTC. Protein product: CASSIGTGSYEQYF.

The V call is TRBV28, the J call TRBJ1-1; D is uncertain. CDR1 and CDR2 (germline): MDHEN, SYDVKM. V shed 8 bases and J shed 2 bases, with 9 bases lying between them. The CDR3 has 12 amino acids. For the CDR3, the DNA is TGTGCCAGCCTCCAACTCAACACTGAAGCTTTCTTT. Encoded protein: CASLQLNTEAFF.

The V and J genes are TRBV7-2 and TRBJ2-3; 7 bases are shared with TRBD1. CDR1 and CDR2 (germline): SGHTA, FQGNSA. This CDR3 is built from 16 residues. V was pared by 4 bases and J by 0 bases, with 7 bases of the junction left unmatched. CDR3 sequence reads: CASSSSTGPSTDTQYF. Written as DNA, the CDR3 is TGTGCCAGCAGCTCCTCGACAGGGCCTAGCACAGATACGCAGTATTTT.